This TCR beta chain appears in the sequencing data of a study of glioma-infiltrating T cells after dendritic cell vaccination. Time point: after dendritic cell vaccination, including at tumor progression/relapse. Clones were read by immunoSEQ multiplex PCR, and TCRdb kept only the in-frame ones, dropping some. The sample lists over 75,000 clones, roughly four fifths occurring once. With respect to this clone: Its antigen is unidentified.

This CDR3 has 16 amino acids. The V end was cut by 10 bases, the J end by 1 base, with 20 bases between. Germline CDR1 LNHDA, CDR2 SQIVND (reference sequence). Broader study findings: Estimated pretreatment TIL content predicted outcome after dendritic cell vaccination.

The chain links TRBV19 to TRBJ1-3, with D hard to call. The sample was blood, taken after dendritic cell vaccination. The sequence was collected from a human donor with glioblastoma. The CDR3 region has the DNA TGTGCCACCCGATTTTCTGGCGGGCAGTCTGGAAACACCATATATTTT. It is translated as CATRFSGGQSGNTIYF.